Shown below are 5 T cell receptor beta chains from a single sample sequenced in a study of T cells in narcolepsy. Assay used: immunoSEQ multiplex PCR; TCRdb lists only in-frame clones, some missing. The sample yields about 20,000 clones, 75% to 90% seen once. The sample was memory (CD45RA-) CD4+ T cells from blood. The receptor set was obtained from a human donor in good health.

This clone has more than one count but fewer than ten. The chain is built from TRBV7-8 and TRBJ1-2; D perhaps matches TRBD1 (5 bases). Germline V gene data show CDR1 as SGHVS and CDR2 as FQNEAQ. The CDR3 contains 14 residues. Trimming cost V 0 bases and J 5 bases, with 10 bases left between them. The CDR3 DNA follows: TGTGCCAGCAGCTTAGCGTTGACAGATTATGGCTACACCTTC. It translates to CASSLALTDYGYTF. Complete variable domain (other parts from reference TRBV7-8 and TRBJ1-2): GAGVSQSPRYKVAKRGQDVALRCDPISGHVSLFWYQQALGQGPEFLTYFQNEAQLDKSGLPSDRFFAERPEGSVSTLKIQRTQQEDSAVYLCASSLALTDYGYTFGSGTRLTVV.

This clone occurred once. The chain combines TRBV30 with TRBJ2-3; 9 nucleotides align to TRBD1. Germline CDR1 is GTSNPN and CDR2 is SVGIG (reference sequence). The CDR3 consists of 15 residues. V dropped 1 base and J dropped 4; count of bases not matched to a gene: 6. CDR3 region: CAWSARDREADTQYF. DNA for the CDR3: TGTGCCTGGAGTGCCCGGGACAGGGAGGCAGATACGCAGTATTTT.

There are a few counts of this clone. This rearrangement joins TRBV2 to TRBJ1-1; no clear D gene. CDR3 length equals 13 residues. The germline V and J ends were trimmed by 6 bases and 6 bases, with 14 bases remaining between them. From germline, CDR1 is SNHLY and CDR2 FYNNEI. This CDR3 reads CASRDGEGPEAFF. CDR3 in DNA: TGTGCCAGCAGGGACGGTGAAGGCCCTGAAGCTTTCTTT.

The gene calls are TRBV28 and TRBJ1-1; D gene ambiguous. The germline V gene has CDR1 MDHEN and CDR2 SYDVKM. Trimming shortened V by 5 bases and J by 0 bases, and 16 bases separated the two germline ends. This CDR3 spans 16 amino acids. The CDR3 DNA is TGTGCCAGCAGTCCCTACTACCCGGACCTGAACACTGAAGCTTTCTTT. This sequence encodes CASSPYYPDLNTEAFF.

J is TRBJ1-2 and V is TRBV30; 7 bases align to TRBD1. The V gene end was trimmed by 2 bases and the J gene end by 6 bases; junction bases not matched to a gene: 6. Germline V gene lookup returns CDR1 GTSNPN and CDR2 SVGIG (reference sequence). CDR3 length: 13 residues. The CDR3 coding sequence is TGTGCCTGGAGTCTCAGACAGGGAGATGGCTACACCTTC. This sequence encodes CAWSLRQGDGYTF.